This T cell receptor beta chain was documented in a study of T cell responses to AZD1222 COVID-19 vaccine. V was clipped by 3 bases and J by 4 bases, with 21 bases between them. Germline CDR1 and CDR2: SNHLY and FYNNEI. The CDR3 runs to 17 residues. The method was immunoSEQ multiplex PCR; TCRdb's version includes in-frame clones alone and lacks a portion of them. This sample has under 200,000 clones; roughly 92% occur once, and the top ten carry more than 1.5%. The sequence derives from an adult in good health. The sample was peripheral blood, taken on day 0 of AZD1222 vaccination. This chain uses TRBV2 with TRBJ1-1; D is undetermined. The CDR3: CASSERWLRGSGTEAFF. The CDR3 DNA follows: TGTGCCAGCAGTGAGAGGTGGTTGCGGGGTTCGGGCACTGAAGCTTTCTTT.